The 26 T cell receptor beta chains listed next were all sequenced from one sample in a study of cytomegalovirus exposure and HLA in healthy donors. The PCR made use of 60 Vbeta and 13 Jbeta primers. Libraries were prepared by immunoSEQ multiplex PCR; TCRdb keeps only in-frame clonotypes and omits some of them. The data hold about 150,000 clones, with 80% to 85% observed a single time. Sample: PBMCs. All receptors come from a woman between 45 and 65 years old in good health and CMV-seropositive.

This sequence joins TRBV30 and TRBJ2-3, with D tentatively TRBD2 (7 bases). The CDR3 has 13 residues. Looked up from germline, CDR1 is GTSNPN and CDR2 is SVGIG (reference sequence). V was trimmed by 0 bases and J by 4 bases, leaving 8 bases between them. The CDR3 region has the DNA TGTGCCTGGAGTGTAGGGGGGGCAGATACGCAGTATTTT. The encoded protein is CAWSVGGADTQYF.

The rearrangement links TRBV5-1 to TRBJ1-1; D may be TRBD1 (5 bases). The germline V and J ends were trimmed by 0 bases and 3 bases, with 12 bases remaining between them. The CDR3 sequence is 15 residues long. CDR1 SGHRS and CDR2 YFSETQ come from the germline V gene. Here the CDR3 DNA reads TGCGCCAGCAGCTTGGAAACAGGAGCTTACACTGAAGCTTTCTTT. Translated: CASSLETGAYTEAFF.

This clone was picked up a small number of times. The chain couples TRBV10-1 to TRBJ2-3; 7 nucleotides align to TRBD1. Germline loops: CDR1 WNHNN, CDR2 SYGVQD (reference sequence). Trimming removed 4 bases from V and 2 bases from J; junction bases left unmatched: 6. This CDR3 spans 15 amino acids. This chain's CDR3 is CASSAGTADTDTQYF. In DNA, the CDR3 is TGCGCCAGCAGTGCCGGGACAGCAGACACAGATACGCAGTATTTT.

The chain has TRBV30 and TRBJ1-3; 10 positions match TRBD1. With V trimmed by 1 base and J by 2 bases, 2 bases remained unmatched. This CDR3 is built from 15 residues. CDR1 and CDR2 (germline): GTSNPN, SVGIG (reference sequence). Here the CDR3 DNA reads TGTGCCTGGAGTGCCGGGACAGGGGCTGGAAACACCATATATTTT. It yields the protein CAWSAGTGAGNTIYF.

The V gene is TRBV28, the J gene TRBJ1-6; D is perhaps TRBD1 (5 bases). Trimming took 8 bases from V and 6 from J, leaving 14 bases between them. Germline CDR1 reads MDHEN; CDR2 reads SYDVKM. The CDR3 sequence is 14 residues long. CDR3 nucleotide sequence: TGTGCCAGCTTACCAGGGTTTCGTAATTCACCCCTCCACTTT. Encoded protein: CASLPGFRNSPLHF. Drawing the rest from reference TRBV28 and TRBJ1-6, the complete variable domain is DVKVTQSSRYLVKRTGEKVFLECVQDMDHENMFWYRQDPGLGLRLIYFSYDVKMKEKGDIPEGYSVSREKKERFSLILESASTNQTSMYLCASLPGFRNSPLHFGNGTRLTVT.

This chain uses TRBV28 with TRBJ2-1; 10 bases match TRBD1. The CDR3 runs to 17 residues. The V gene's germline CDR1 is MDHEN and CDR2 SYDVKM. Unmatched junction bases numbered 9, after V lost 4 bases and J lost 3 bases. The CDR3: CASSSGTGVLVYNEQFF. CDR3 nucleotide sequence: TGTGCCAGCAGTTCCGGGACAGGGGTACTCGTCTACAATGAGCAGTTCTTC.

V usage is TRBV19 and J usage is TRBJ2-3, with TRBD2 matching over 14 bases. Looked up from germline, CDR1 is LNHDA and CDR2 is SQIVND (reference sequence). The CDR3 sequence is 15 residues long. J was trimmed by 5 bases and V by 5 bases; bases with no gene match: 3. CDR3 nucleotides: TGTGCCAGTAGTCAAGGACTAGCGGGAGGAGATACGCAGTATTTT. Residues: CASSQGLAGGDTQYF.

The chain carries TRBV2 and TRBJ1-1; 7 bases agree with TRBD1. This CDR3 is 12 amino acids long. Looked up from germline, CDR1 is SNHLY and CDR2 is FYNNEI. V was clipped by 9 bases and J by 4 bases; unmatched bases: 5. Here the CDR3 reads CARRDRGTEAFF. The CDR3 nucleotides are TGTGCCAGACGGGACAGAGGCACTGAAGCTTTCTTT.

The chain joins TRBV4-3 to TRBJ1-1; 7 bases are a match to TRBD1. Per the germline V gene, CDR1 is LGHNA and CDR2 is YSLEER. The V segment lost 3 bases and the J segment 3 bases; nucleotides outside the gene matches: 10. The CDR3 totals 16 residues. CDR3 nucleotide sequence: TGCGCCAGCAGCCAGCCCGGAGGGGGCCGGTACACTGAAGCTTTCTTT. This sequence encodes CASSQPGGGRYTEAFF.

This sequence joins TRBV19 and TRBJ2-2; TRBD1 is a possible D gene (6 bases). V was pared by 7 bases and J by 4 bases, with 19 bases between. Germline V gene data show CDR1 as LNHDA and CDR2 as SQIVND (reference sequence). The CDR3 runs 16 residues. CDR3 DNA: TGTGCCAGTAACCTGGACAGCCCGGGATCCACCGGGGAGCTGTTTTTT. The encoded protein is CASNLDSPGSTGELFF.

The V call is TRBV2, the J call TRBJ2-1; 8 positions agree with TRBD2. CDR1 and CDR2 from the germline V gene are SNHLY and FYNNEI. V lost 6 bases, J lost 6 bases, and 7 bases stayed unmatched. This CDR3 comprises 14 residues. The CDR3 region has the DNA TGTGCCAGCAGGGAACGGGGGGGATTCAATGAGCAGTTCTTC. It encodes CASRERGGFNEQFF.

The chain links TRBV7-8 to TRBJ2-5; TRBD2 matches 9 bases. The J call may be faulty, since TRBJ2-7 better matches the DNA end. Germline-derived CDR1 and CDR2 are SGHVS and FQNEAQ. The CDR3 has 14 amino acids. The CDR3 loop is CASSLRGGGYEQYF. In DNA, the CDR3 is TGTGCCAGCAGCTTGCGGGGGGGCGGATACGAGCAGTACTTC.

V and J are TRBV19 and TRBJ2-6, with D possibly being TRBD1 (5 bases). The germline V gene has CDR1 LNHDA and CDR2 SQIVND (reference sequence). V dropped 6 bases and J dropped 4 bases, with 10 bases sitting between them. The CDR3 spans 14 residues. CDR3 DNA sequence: TGTGCCAGTAGGTCACAGGCAGGGGCCAACGTCCTGACTTTC. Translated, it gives CASRSQAGANVLTF.

The CDR3 loop is CASSPAGGVTEAFF. CDR3 sequence (DNA): TGTGCCAGTAGTCCAGCAGGGGGCGTTACTGAAGCTTTCTTT. The chain combines TRBV19 with TRBJ1-1; TRBD1 matches 8 bases. The V gene's germline CDR1 is LNHDA and CDR2 SQIVND (reference sequence). The V segment lost 5 bases and the J segment 5 bases; nucleotides outside the gene matches: 7. The CDR3 totals 14 residues.

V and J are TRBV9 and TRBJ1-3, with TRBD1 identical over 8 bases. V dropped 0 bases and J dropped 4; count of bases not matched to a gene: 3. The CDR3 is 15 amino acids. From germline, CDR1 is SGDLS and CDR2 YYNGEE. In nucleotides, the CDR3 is TGTGCCAGCAGCGTAGTGGGACAGGTCGGAAACACCATATATTTT. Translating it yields CASSVVGQVGNTIYF.

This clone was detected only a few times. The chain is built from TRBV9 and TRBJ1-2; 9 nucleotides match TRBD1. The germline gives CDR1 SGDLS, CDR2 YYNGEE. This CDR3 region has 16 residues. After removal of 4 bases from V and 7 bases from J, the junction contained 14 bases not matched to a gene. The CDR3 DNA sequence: TGTGCCAGCAGCTCACAGGGGGCGGGCGGGTCGGGTGGCTACACCTTC. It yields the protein CASSSQGAGGSGGYTF.

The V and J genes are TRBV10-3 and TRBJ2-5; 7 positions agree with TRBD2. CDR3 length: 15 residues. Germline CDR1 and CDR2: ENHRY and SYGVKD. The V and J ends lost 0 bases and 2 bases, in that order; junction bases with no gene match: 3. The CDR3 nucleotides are TGTGCCATCAGTGAGTCGGGGCGGGGGCAAGAGACCCAGTACTTC. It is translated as CAISESGRGQETQYF.

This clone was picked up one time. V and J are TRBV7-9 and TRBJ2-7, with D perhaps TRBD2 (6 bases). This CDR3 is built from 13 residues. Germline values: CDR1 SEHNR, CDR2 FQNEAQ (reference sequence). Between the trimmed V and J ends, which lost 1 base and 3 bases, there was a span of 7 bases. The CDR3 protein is CASSLGGDYEQYF. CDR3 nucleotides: TGTGCCAGCAGCTTAGGGGGGGACTACGAGCAGTACTTC.

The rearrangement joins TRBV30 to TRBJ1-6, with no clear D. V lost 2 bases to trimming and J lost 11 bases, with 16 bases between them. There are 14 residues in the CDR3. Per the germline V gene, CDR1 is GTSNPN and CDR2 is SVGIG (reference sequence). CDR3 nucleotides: TGTGCCTGGAGTCCAGCGGGGAGTGTTCCACCCCTCCACTTT. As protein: CAWSPAGSVPPLHF.

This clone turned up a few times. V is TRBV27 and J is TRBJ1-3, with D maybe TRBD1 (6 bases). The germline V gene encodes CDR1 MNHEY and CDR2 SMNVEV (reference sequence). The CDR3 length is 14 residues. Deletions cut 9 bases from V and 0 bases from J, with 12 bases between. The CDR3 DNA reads TGTGCCAGTCGGACAGCCGGCTCTGGAAACACCATATATTTT. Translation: CASRTAGSGNTIYF.

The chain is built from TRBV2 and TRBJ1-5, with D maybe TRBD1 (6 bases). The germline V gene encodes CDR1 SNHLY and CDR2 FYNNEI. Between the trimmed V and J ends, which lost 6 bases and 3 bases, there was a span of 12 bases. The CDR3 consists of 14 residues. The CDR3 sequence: CASSSTGPNQPQHF. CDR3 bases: TGTGCCAGCAGCTCGACAGGCCCCAATCAGCCCCAGCATTTT.

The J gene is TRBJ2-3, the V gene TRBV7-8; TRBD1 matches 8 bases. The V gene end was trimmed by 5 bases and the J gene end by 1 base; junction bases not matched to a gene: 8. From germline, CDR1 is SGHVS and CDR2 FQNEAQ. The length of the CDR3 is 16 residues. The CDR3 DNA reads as TGTGCCAGCAGCCCACGGTTGGACAGGGGCACAGATACGCAGTATTTT. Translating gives CASSPRLDRGTDTQYF.

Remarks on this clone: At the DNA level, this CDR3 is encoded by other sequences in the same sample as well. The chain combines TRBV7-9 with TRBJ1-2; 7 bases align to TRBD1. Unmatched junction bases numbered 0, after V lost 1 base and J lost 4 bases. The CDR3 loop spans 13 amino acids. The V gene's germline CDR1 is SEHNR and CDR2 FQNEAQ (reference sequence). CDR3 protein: CASSLGQGYGYTF. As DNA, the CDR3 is TGTGCCAGCAGCTTAGGACAGGGCTATGGCTACACCTTC.

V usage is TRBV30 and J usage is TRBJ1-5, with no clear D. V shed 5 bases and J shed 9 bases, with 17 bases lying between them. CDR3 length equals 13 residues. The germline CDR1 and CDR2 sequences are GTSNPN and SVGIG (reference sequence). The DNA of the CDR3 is TGTGCCTGGGCCCTGGCAGGCCCCTCGCCCCAGCATTTT. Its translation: CAWALAGPSPQHF.

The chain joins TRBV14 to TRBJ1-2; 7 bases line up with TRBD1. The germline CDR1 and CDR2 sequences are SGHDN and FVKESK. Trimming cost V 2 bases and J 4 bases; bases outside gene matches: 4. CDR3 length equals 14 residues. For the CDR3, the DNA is TGTGCCAGCAGCCAACCCGGGACAGCCTATGGCTACACCTTC. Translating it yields CASSQPGTAYGYTF.

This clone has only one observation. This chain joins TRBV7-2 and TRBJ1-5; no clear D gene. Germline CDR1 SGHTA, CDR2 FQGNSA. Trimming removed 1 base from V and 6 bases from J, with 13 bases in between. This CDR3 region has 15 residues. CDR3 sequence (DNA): TGTGCCAGCAGCTTAGACGGGGATAGTGGTCAGCCCCAGCATTTT. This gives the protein CASSLDGDSGQPQHF.